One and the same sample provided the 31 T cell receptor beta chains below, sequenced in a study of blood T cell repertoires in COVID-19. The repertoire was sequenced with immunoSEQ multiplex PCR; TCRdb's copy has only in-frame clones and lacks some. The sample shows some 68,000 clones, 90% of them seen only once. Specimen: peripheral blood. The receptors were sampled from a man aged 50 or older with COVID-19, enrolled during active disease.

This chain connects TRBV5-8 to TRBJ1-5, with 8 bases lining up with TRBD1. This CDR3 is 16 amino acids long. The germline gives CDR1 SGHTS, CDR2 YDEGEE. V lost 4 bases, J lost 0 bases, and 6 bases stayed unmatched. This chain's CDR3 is CASSTQGAHSNQPQHF. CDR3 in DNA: TGTGCCAGCAGCACCCAGGGGGCCCATAGCAATCAGCCCCAGCATTTT. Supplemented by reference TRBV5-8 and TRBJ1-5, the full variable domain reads EAGVTQSPTHLIKTRGQQATLRCSPISGHTSVYWYQQALGLGLQFLLWYDEGEERNRGNFPPRFSGRQFPNYSSELNVNALELEDSALYLCASSTQGAHSNQPQHFGDGTRLSIL.

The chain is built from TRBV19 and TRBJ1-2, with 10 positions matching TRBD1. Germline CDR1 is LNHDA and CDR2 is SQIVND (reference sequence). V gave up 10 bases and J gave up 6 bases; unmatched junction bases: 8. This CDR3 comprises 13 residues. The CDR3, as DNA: TGTGCCATCGGGGACAGGGGAGGCGATGGCTACACCTTC. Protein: CAIGDRGGDGYTF.

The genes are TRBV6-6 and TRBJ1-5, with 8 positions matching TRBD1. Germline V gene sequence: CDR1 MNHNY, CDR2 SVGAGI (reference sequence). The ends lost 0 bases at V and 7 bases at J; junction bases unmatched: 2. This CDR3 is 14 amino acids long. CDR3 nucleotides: TGTGCCAGCAGTTACTCCCAGGGGGCACAGCCCCAGCATTTT. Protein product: CASSYSQGAQPQHF.

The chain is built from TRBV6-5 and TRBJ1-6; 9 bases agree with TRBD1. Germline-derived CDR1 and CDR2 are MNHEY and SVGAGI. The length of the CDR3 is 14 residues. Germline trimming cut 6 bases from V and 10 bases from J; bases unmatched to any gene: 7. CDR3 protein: CASRAGDRDSPLHF. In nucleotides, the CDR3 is TGTGCCAGCAGGGCGGGGGACAGGGACTCACCCCTCCACTTT.

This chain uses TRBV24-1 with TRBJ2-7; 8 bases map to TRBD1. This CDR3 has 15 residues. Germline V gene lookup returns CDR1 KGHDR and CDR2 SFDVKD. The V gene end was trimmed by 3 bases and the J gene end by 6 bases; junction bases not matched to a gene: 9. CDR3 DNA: TGTGCCACCAGTGATCCGACCGGGACAGGATCCGAGCAGTACTTC. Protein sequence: CATSDPTGTGSEQYF.

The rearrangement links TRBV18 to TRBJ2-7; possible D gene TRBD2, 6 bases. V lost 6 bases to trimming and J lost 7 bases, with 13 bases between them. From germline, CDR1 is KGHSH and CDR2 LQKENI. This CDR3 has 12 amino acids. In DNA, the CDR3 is TGTGCCAGCTCGGCGGGAATGCGGGAGCAGTACTTC. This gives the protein CASSAGMREQYF.

The CDR3 DNA is TGCGCCAGCAGCTTGGTGGGGGGAAGGAGCTCACCCCTCCACTTT. Translating it yields CASSLVGGRSSPLHF. This rearrangement joins TRBV5-1 to TRBJ1-6; D possibly corresponds to TRBD1 (5 bases). This CDR3 has 15 amino acids. V was shortened by 0 bases and J by 10 bases, with 14 bases between the two germline ends. The germline gives CDR1 SGHRS, CDR2 YFSETQ.

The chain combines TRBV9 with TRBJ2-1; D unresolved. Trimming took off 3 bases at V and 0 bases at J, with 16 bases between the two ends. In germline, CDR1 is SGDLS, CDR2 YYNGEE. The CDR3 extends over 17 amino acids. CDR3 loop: CASSASFRGSSYNEQFF. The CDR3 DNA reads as TGTGCCAGCAGCGCGAGCTTCCGAGGAAGCTCCTACAATGAGCAGTTCTTC.

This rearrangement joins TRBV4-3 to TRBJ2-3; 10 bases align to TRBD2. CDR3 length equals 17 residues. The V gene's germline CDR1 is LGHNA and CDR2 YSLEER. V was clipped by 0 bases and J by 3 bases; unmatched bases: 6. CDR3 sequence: CASSQDPSGRATDTQYF. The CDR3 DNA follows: TGCGCCAGCAGCCAAGATCCAAGCGGGAGGGCGACAGATACGCAGTATTTT.

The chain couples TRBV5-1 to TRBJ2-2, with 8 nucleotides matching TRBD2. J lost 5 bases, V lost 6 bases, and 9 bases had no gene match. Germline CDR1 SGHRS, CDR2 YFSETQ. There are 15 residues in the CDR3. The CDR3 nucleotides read TGCGCCAGCACTACGGGCGGGAGGCAGACCGGGGAGCTGTTTTTT. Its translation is CASTTGGRQTGELFF.

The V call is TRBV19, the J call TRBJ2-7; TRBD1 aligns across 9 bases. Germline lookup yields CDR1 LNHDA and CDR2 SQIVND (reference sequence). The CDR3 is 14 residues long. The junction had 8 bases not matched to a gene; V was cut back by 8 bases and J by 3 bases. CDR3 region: CASSDRGVLYEQYF. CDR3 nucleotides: TGTGCCAGTTCGGACAGGGGAGTCCTCTACGAGCAGTACTTC.

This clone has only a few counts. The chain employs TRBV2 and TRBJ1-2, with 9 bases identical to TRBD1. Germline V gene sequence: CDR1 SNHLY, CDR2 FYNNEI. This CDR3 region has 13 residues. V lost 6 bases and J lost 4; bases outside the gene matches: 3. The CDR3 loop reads CASRGQGPYGYTF. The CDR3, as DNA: TGTGCCAGCAGAGGACAGGGGCCCTATGGCTACACCTTC.

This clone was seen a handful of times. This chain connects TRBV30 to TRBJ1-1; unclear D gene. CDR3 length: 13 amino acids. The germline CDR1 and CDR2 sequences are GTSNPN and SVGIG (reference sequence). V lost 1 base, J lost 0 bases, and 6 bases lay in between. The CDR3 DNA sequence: TGTGCCTGGAGTGAGAGCTTGAACACTGAAGCTTTCTTT. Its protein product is CAWSESLNTEAFF. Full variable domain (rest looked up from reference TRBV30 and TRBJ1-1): SQTIHQWPATLVQPVGSPLSLECTVEGTSNPNLYWYRQAAGRGLQLLFYSVGIGQISSEVPQNLSASRPQDRQFILSSKKLLLSDSGFYLCAWSESLNTEAFFGQGTRLTVV.

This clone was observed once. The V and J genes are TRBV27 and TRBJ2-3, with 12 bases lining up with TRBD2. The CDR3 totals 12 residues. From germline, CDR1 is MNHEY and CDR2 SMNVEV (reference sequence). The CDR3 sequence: CSSGRASDTQYF. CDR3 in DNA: TGTTCTAGCGGGAGGGCCTCAGATACGCAGTATTTT.

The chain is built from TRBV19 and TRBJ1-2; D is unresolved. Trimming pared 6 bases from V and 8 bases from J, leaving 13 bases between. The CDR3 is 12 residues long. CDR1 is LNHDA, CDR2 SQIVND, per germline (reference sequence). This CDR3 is CASSRPQRGYTF. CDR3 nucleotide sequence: TGTGCCAGTAGCCGCCCCCAGAGGGGCTACACCTTC.

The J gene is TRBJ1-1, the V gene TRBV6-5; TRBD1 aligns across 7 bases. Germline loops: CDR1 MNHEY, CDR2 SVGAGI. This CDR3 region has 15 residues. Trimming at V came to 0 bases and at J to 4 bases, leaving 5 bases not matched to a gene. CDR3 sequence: CASSYSRGLGTEAFF. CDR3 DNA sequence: TGTGCCAGCAGTTACTCGAGGGGGCTGGGCACTGAAGCTTTCTTT.

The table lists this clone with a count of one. The CDR3 nucleotides read TGTGCCAGTAGTATGCGGCAGGGTCGAACATCTAACTATGGCTACACCTTC. Protein sequence: CASSMRQGRTSNYGYTF. The gene calls are TRBV19 and TRBJ1-2; D possibly corresponds to TRBD1 (5 bases). Germline values: CDR1 LNHDA, CDR2 SQIVND (reference sequence). The CDR3 sequence is 17 residues long. V lost 3 bases to trimming and J lost 0 bases, with 17 bases between them.

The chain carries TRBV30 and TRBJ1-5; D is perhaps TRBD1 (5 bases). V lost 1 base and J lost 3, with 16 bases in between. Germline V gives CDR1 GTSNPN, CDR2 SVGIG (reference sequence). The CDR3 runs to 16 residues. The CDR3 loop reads CAWSASAGPINQPQHF. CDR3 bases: TGTGCCTGGAGTGCTTCCGCGGGACCCATCAATCAGCCCCAGCATTTT.

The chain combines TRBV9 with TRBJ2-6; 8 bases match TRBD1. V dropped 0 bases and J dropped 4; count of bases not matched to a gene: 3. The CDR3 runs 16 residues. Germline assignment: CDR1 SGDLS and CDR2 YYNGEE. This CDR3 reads CASSVGQGTGANVLTF. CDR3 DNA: TGTGCCAGCAGCGTAGGACAGGGGACCGGGGCCAACGTCCTGACTTTC.

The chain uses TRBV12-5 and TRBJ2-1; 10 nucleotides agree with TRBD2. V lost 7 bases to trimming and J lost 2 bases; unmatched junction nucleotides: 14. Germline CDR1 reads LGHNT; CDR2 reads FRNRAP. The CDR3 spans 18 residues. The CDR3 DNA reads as TGTGCTAGTGCAGACGGTAGCGGGAGGTTTTGGACCTACAATGAGCAGTTCTTC. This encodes CASADGSGRFWTYNEQFF.

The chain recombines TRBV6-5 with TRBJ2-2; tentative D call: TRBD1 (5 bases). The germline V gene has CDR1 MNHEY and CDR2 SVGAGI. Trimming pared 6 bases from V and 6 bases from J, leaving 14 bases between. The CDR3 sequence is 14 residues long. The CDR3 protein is CASSSLRVAGELFF. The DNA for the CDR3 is TGTGCCAGCAGCTCACTCAGGGTCGCCGGGGAGCTGTTTTTT.

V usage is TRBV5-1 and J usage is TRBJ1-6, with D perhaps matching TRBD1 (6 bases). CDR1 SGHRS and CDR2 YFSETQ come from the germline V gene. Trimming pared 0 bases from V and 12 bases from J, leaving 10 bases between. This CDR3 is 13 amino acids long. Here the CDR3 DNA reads TGCGCCAGCAGCTTGGCAGGGGTAGGACCCCTCCACTTT. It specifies CASSLAGVGPLHF.

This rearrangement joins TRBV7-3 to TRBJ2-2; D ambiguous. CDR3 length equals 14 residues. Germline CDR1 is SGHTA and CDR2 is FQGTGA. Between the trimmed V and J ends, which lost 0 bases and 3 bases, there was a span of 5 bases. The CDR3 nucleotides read TGTGCCAGCAGCTTAACGGCCGACACCGGGGAGCTGTTTTTT. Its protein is CASSLTADTGELFF.

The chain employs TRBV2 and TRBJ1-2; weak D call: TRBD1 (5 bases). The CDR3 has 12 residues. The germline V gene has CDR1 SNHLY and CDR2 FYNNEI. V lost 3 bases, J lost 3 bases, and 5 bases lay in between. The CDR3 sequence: CASSDRDYGYTF. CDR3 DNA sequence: TGTGCCAGCAGTGACAGGGACTATGGCTACACCTTC.

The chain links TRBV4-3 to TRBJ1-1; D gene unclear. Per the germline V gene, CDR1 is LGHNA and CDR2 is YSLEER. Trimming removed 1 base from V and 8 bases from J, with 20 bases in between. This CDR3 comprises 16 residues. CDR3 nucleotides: TGCGCCAGCAGCCAAGTAACGGGAGTACCGGCGGGGGAAGCTTTCTTT. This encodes CASSQVTGVPAGEAFF.

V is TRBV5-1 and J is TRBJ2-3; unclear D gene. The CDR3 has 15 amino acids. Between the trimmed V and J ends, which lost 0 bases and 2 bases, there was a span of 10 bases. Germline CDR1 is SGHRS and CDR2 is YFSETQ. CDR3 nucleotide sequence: TGCGCCAGCAGCTTGGTAGCTAGTAACACAGATACGCAGTATTTT. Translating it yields CASSLVASNTDTQYF.

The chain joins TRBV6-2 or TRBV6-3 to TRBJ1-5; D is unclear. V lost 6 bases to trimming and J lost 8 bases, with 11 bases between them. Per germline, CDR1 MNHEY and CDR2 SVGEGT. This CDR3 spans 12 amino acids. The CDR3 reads CASSPREKPQHF. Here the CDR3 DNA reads TGTGCCAGCAGCCCTCGGGAAAAGCCCCAGCATTTT.

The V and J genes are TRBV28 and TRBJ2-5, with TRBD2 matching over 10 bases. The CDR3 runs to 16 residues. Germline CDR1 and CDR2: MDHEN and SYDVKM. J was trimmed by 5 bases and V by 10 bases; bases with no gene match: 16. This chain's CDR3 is CAITPSGSFFEETQYF. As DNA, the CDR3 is TGTGCCATTACGCCTAGCGGGAGTTTTTTCGAGGAGACCCAGTACTTC. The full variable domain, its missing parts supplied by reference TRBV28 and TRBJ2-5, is DVKVTQSSRYLVKRTGEKVFLECVQDMDHENMFWYRQDPGLGLRLIYFSYDVKMKEKGDIPEGYSVSREKKERFSLILESASTNQTSMYLCAITPSGSFFEETQYFGPGTRLLVL.

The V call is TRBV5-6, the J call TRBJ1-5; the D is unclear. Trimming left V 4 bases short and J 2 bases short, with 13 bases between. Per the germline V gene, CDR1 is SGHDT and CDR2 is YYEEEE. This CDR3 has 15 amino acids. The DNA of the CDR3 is TGTGCCAGCAGCCCATACGGGAGGGGCAATCAGCCCCAGCATTTT. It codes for CASSPYGRGNQPQHF.

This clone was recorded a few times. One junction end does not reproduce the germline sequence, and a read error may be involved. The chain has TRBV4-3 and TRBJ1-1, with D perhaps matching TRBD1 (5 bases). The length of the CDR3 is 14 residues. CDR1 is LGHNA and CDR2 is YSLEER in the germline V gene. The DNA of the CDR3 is TGCGCCAGCAGCCAAGAAACCAGCGGGACGGGTTCTCTCTTT. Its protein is CASSQETSGTGSLF.

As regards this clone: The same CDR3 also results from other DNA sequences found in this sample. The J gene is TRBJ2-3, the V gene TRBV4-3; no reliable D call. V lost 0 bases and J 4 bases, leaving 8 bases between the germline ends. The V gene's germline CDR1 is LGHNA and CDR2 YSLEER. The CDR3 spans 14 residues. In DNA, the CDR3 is TGCGCCAGCAGCCAAGATCTCGCGGCAGATACGCAGTATTTT. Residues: CASSQDLAADTQYF.